Listed here are 25 T cell receptor beta chains from one sample, sequenced in a study of regulatory dendritic cells for organ transplantation (dated by TCRdb to 2016 to 2017). Sorted T cell subsets were CFSE-labeled and co-cultured for approximately 5 days with allogeneic regulatory or mature dendritic cells at a 1:10 DC:T ratio. The method was the immunoSEQ multiplex PCR assay. The immuneACCESS repertoire file appears here via TCRdb, limited to in-frame rearrangements. These files lack a portion of the clones; in checked studies, under half of the deficit traces to unresolved V genes, and the cause of the others is not known. The sample records about 12,000 clones, roughly 91% of which are singletons. The ten largest clones capture approximately 0.45% of the sample. These TCRs' antigens remain unknown. The sample consisted of naive CD8+ T cells from blood cultured with dendritic cells. The sample's cell subset or site, from its label and the paper: CD45RA+ naive T cells. Receptors were obtained from a human donor in good health.

Written as DNA, the CDR3 is TGTGCCAGCAGCCCGATCCAGGGGACTGGGGCCAACGTCCTGACTTTC. This sequence encodes CASSPIQGTGANVLTF. This chain connects TRBV7-9 to TRBJ2-6; D is possibly TRBD1 (6 bases). Germline V gene sequence: CDR1 SEHNR, CDR2 FQNEAQ (reference sequence). V gave up 5 bases and J gave up 2 bases, with 13 bases separating them. The CDR3 is 16 residues long. Filled out from reference TRBV7-9 and TRBJ2-6, the complete variable domain reads DTGVSQNPRHKITKRGQNVTFRCDPISEHNRLYWYRQTLGQGPEFLTYFQNEAQLEKSRLLSDRFSAERPKGSFSTLEIQRTEQGDSAMYLCASSPIQGTGANVLTFGAGSRLTVL.

This clone appeared a single time. The V gene is TRBV11-2, the J gene TRBJ1-1; no reliable D call. The CDR3 runs 15 residues. The germline V gene encodes CDR1 SGHAT and CDR2 FQNNGV. V lost 6 bases and J 0 bases, leaving 14 bases between the germline ends. CDR3 coding DNA: TGTGCCAGCAGTTTTGCGGGGTTTATGAACACTGAAGCTTTCTTT. Encoded protein: CASSFAGFMNTEAFF.

This chain joins TRBV4-1 and TRBJ2-3; tentative D call: TRBD2 (5 bases). V dropped 1 base and J dropped 3 bases, with 11 bases sitting between them. This CDR3 contains 15 residues. Germline CDR1 MGHRA, CDR2 YSYEKL. CDR3 nucleotides: TGCGCCAGCAGCCAAGGACTACGCCAGACAGATACGCAGTATTTT. Translated, it gives CASSQGLRQTDTQYF.

This chain links TRBV9 with TRBJ2-4, with 8 bases lining up with TRBD1. The CDR3 covers 15 residues. Germline assignment: CDR1 SGDLS and CDR2 YYNGEE. V shed 3 bases, J shed 2 bases, and the junction held 4 bases outside the gene matches. CDR3 loop: CASSAGGPTKNIQYF. CDR3 bases: TGTGCCAGCAGCGCAGGGGGCCCCACCAAAAACATTCAGTACTTC.

The rearrangement uses TRBV29-1 and TRBJ2-1; 8 bases line up with TRBD2. CDR3 length: 14 amino acids. Germline assignment: CDR1 SQVTM and CDR2 ANQGSEA. The J segment lost 9 bases and the V segment lost 6 bases, leaving 13 bases of the junction unmatched. CDR3 coding DNA: TGCAGCGTCGTTTTCAGCGGGAGTGGTGGTGAGCAGTTCTTC. It translates to CSVVFSGSGGEQFF.

This clone came up a few times. The chain employs TRBV10-3 and TRBJ2-7; possible D gene TRBD2, 5 bases. CDR1 ENHRY and CDR2 SYGVKD come from the germline V gene. V was trimmed by 5 bases and J by 1 base, leaving 6 bases between them. The CDR3 sequence is 12 residues long. This CDR3 is CAISRESYEQYF. For the CDR3, the DNA is TGTGCCATCAGTAGGGAGTCCTACGAGCAGTACTTC.

V gene TRBV5-1 combines with J gene TRBJ1-1; 7 nucleotides align to TRBD1. Germline CDR1 reads SGHRS; CDR2 reads YFSETQ. J was trimmed by 0 bases and V by 4 bases; bases with no gene match: 6. The CDR3 covers 15 residues. DNA of the CDR3: TGCGCCAGCAGCGTGCAACAGGGGTTGAACACTGAAGCTTTCTTT. Amino acids: CASSVQQGLNTEAFF.

This clone was detected once. CDR3 protein: CASSYGQPAYEQYF. CDR3 DNA: TGTGCCAGCAGTTATGGACAGCCTGCCTACGAGCAGTACTTC. The rearrangement joins TRBV6-5 to TRBJ2-7, with a possible D match to TRBD1 (6 bases). V lost 3 bases and J lost 2, with 11 bases in between. In germline, CDR1 is MNHEY, CDR2 SVGAGI. CDR3 size: 14 residues.

This chain links TRBV28 with TRBJ2-2, with D hard to call. CDR3 length: 10 residues. V was clipped by 6 bases and J by 6 bases, with 2 bases between them. From germline, CDR1 is MDHEN and CDR2 SYDVKM. This CDR3 is CASRAGELFF. For the CDR3, the DNA is TGTGCCAGCAGGGCCGGGGAGCTGTTTTTT.

CDR3 sequence reads: CASSQDGGYGNSPLHF. CDR3 bases: TGCGCCAGCAGCCAAGATGGGGGGTACGGGAATTCACCCCTCCACTTT. This chain links TRBV4-3 with TRBJ1-6, with D perhaps matching TRBD1 (5 bases). CDR1 and CDR2 from the germline V gene are LGHNA and YSLEER. V dropped 0 bases and J dropped 7 bases, with 13 bases sitting between them. The CDR3 extends over 16 amino acids.

This chain joins TRBV11-2 and TRBJ2-1, with 7 bases fitting TRBD1. The CDR3 is made up of 14 amino acids. Germline CDR1 SGHAT, CDR2 FQNNGV. The trim removed 5 bases at V and 3 bases at J, leaving 4 bases unmatched. CDR3 sequence: CASSTTGNYNEQFF. CDR3 sequence (DNA): TGTGCCAGCAGCACGACAGGGAACTACAATGAGCAGTTCTTC.

The chain is built from TRBV7-9 and TRBJ2-1, with no clear D. Germline V gene sequence: CDR1 SEHNR, CDR2 FQNEAQ (reference sequence). With 5 bases removed from V and 7 bases from J, the gap between germline ends came to 6 bases. CDR3 length equals 11 residues. CDR3 loop: CASSLGNEQFF. As DNA, the CDR3 is TGTGCCAGCAGCCTGGGTAATGAGCAGTTCTTC.

V is TRBV7-2 and J is TRBJ2-1, with 8 bases lining up with TRBD2. The CDR3 length is 13 residues. Looked up from germline, CDR1 is SGHTA and CDR2 is FQGNSA. The J segment lost 5 bases and the V segment lost 10 bases, leaving 7 bases of the junction unmatched. CDR3 loop: CATSTSAHNEQFF. The CDR3 bases are TGTGCCACGTCGACTAGCGCTCACAATGAGCAGTTCTTC.

This rearrangement joins TRBV29-1 to TRBJ2-7; 7 bases are a match to TRBD1. Per the germline V gene, CDR1 is SQVTM and CDR2 is ANQGSEA. V shed 4 bases and J 5 bases; nucleotides not matched to a gene: 14. The CDR3 has 15 amino acids. The CDR3 spells CSVANPWQGVNEQYF. The CDR3 DNA reads TGCAGCGTTGCCAACCCCTGGCAGGGGGTCAACGAGCAGTACTTC.

The chain uses TRBV4-2 and TRBJ1-4; 11 bases line up with TRBD1. Per the germline V gene, CDR1 is LGHNA and CDR2 is YNFKEQ. This CDR3 has 15 amino acids. With 4 bases clipped from V and 12 bases from J, the junction kept 10 bases outside the gene matches. CDR3: CASSPWDRGIMELFF. In DNA, the CDR3 is TGTGCCAGCAGCCCCTGGGACAGGGGGATTATGGAACTGTTTTTT.

The V and J genes are TRBV9 and TRBJ2-7; 8 bases are a match to TRBD1. Trimming cost V 1 base and J 5 bases; bases outside gene matches: 8. The CDR3 extends over 15 amino acids. Per the germline V gene, CDR1 is SGDLS and CDR2 is YYNGEE. The CDR3 DNA reads TGTGCCAGCAGCGTACAGGGGGCGCAAGCTGACGAGCAGTACTTC. Residues: CASSVQGAQADEQYF.

A single count supports this clone. The rearrangement joins TRBV13 to TRBJ2-4; D not certain. The CDR3 runs to 15 residues. CDR1 and CDR2 (germline): PRHDT, FYEKMQ (reference sequence). V dropped 5 bases and J dropped 3 bases, with 14 bases sitting between them. The CDR3 region is CASSPESEDKNIQYF. DNA for the CDR3: TGTGCCAGCAGCCCTGAGAGTGAAGACAAAAACATTCAGTACTTC.

This rearrangement joins TRBV4-3 to TRBJ2-7; 9 positions match TRBD2. Germline values: CDR1 LGHNA, CDR2 YSLEER. V dropped 2 bases and J dropped 5; count of bases not matched to a gene: 10. The CDR3 length is 16 residues. CDR3 region: CASSQSSRTSVDEQYF. CDR3 DNA: TGCGCCAGCAGCCAAAGTAGTCGGACTAGCGTAGACGAGCAGTACTTC.

The rearrangement uses TRBV4-2 and TRBJ2-1; D remains ambiguous. CDR3 size: 13 residues. V lost 0 bases and J lost 8, with 8 bases in between. The germline CDR1 and CDR2 sequences are LGHNA and YNFKEQ. The CDR3 bases are TGTGCCAGCAGCCAAGATGTCACAGATGAGCAGTTCTTC. Translation: CASSQDVTDEQFF.

This chain uses TRBV27 with TRBJ2-3; 8 nucleotides align to TRBD1. Germline lookup yields CDR1 MNHEY and CDR2 SMNVEV (reference sequence). CDR3 size: 15 residues. J was trimmed by 6 bases and V by 5 bases; bases with no gene match: 10. The CDR3 protein is CASSVTGGPGDTQYF. In nucleotides, the CDR3 is TGTGCCAGCAGTGTAACAGGGGGGCCTGGGGATACGCAGTATTTT.

The chain joins TRBV6-5 to TRBJ2-5, with 7 bases matching TRBD1. This CDR3 is built from 14 residues. Germline V gene sequence: CDR1 MNHEY, CDR2 SVGAGI. J gave up 2 bases and V 7 bases, and 7 bases lay outside the gene matches. CDR3 DNA sequence: TGTGCCAGCACCATGGGACAGTCGCAAGAGACCCAGTACTTC. It translates to CASTMGQSQETQYF.

This chain uses TRBV4-2 with TRBJ2-5, with 9 nucleotides matching TRBD2. This CDR3 comprises 14 residues. J gave up 4 bases and V 3 bases, and 3 bases lay outside the gene matches. CDR1 and CDR2 from the germline V gene are LGHNA and YNFKEQ. In DNA, the CDR3 is TGTGCCAGCAGCCAGGGCGGGAGGGCAGAGACCCAGTACTTC. Its translation is CASSQGGRAETQYF.

This sequence joins TRBV19 and TRBJ1-2; 7 nucleotides align to TRBD1. CDR1 is LNHDA, CDR2 SQIVND, per germline (reference sequence). This CDR3 region has 14 residues. Trimming removed 6 bases from V and 3 bases from J; junction bases left unmatched: 7. CDR3 protein: CASSDRDGYYGYTF. The DNA of the CDR3 is TGTGCCAGTAGCGACAGGGATGGGTACTATGGCTACACCTTC.

The V gene is TRBV7-9, the J gene TRBJ2-7; D ambiguous. CDR3 length equals 14 residues. The germline V gene has CDR1 SEHNR and CDR2 FQNEAQ (reference sequence). The V end was cut by 5 bases, the J end by 2 bases, with 13 bases between. CDR3 coding DNA: TGTGCCAGCAGCCCCCGCGGTAAAGCCTACGAGCAGTACTTC. It codes for CASSPRGKAYEQYF. The variable domain in full, with the rest retrieved from reference TRBV7-9 and TRBJ2-7, is DTGVSQNPRHKITKRGQNVTFRCDPISEHNRLYWYRQTLGQGPEFLTYFQNEAQLEKSRLLSDRFSAERPKGSFSTLEIQRTEQGDSAMYLCASSPRGKAYEQYFGPGTRLTVT.

J is TRBJ2-2 and V is TRBV9; a weak D match, TRBD2 (6 bases). CDR1 is SGDLS and CDR2 is YYNGEE in the germline V gene. This CDR3 contains 13 residues. With 4 bases removed from V and 5 bases from J, the gap between germline ends came to 9 bases. The CDR3 loop reads CASSLAVTGELFF. In DNA, the CDR3 is TGTGCCAGCAGCTTAGCGGTTACCGGGGAGCTGTTTTTT.